The 14 T cell receptor beta chains presented below share a single source sample, sequenced in a study of cytomegalovirus exposure and HLA in healthy donors. Method: immunoSEQ multiplex PCR; TCRdb's copy keeps in-frame clones and lacks some. The top ten hold 2% to 2.5% of the sample, which has 150,000 to 200,000 clones, 80% to 90% seen once. Material for sequencing was PBMCs. These receptors came from a woman between 18 and 29 years old in good health and CMV-seronegative.

V gene TRBV9 combines with J gene TRBJ2-3; TRBD2 agrees at 14 bases. J gave up 10 bases and V 4 bases, and 8 bases lay outside the gene matches. The germline V gene encodes CDR1 SGDLS and CDR2 YYNGEE. The CDR3 totals 15 residues. The CDR3 sequence is CASSRGTSGSTPQYF. The CDR3 DNA sequence: TGTGCCAGCAGCAGGGGGACTAGCGGGAGCACTCCGCAGTATTTT.

This clone has just one count. This chain links TRBV4-3 with TRBJ2-1; 9 nucleotides align to TRBD1. The germline V gene has CDR1 LGHNA and CDR2 YSLEER. The J segment lost 5 bases and the V segment lost 5 bases, leaving 7 bases of the junction unmatched. There are 15 residues in the CDR3. The CDR3 sequence: CASSYGQGWDNEQFF. The CDR3 DNA reads as TGCGCCAGCAGCTATGGACAGGGGTGGGACAATGAGCAGTTCTTC.

This clone was seen a few times. The J gene is TRBJ1-5, the V gene TRBV7-9, with 8 bases matching TRBD1. This CDR3 comprises 14 residues. The V gene's germline CDR1 is SEHNR and CDR2 FQNEAQ (reference sequence). After removal of 4 bases from V and 2 bases from J, the junction contained 1 base not matched to a gene. The CDR3 here is CASSWGQGNQPQHF. Written as DNA, the CDR3 is TGTGCCAGCAGCTGGGGACAGGGCAATCAGCCCCAGCATTTT.

The V call is TRBV5-1, the J call TRBJ2-3, with D possibly TRBD2 on 5 matching bases. Germline assignment: CDR1 SGHRS and CDR2 YFSETQ. The germline V and J ends were trimmed by 0 bases and 3 bases, with 8 bases remaining between them. The CDR3 contains 14 residues. CDR3: CASSLEEVTDTQYF. Here the CDR3 DNA reads TGCGCCAGCAGCTTGGAGGAGGTAACAGATACGCAGTATTTT.

The chain combines TRBV29-1 with TRBJ2-1; 11 bases align to TRBD2. Losses at the gene ends were 7 bases for V and 5 bases for J; bases not matched to a gene: 7. In germline, CDR1 is SQVTM, CDR2 ANQGSEA. The CDR3 is 14 residues long. This chain's CDR3 is CSALGLADNNEQFF. DNA of the CDR3: TGCAGCGCCTTGGGACTAGCGGACAACAATGAGCAGTTCTTC.

V and J are TRBV2 and TRBJ1-1; 7 positions agree with TRBD1. Germline values: CDR1 SNHLY, CDR2 FYNNEI. This CDR3 has 15 amino acids. After removal of 5 bases from V and 1 base from J, the junction contained 7 bases not matched to a gene. The CDR3 DNA reads as TGTGCCAGCAGTAGAAGACAGGGAAAGAACACTGAAGCTTTCTTT. This gives the protein CASSRRQGKNTEAFF.

The sample holds one count of this clone. The CDR3 spells CASSQDLTGLVNNEQFF. The CDR3 nucleotides are TGCGCCAGCAGCCAGGACTTAACGGGACTAGTAAACAATGAGCAGTTCTTC. This sequence joins TRBV4-1 and TRBJ2-1; 8 bases are shared with TRBD2. V lost 3 bases, J lost 5 bases, and 12 bases stayed unmatched. This CDR3 spans 17 amino acids. The germline gives CDR1 MGHRA, CDR2 YSYEKL.

The rearrangement joins TRBV7-3 to TRBJ1-2, with 10 bases identical to TRBD1. CDR1 and CDR2 (germline): SGHTA, FQGTGA. The CDR3 totals 16 residues. V lost 3 bases to trimming and J lost 2 bases; unmatched junction nucleotides: 6. The DNA of the CDR3 is TGTGCCAGCAGCTTGACAGGGGGCGCATCCAACTATGGCTACACCTTC. Protein product: CASSLTGGASNYGYTF.

This sequence joins TRBV7-2 and TRBJ2-7, with 8 bases lining up with TRBD2. The V gene's germline CDR1 is SGHTA and CDR2 FQGNSA. CDR3 length: 14 amino acids. V was pared by 2 bases and J by 4 bases, with 4 bases of the junction left unmatched. CDR3 sequence (DNA): TGTGCCAGCAGCTTATCCGGGACTAGATACGAGCAGTACTTC. It specifies CASSLSGTRYEQYF.

CDR3 bases: TGTGCCAGCAGTTCCGTGACAGGGGACGGCTACACCTTC. It is translated as CASSSVTGDGYTF. The chain uses TRBV6-5 and TRBJ1-2; 8 bases agree with TRBD1. The V segment lost 4 bases and the J segment 8 bases; nucleotides outside the gene matches: 6. Germline V gene lookup returns CDR1 MNHEY and CDR2 SVGAGI. The CDR3 runs 13 residues.

The chain couples TRBV15 to TRBJ1-4, with D unclear. Germline CDR1 and CDR2: LNHNV and YYDKDF (reference sequence). This CDR3 is 16 amino acids long. V lost 4 bases, J lost 0 bases, and 12 bases lay in between. CDR3 coding DNA: TGTGCCACCAGCACCCTATACCCGTCAACTAATGAAAAACTGTTTTTT. The encoded protein is CATSTLYPSTNEKLFF.

This chain uses TRBV5-6 with TRBJ2-3; 10 bases map to TRBD1. V shed 0 bases, J shed 4 bases, and the junction held 5 bases outside the gene matches. The CDR3 extends over 16 amino acids. Germline assignment: CDR1 SGHDT and CDR2 YYEEEE. This CDR3 reads CASSLGETGGADTQYF. CDR3 in DNA: TGTGCCAGCAGCTTGGGGGAGACAGGGGGCGCAGATACGCAGTATTTT.

The chain joins TRBV19 to TRBJ2-7; 9 bases agree with TRBD2. Germline-derived CDR1 and CDR2 are LNHDA and SQIVND (reference sequence). The CDR3 consists of 14 residues. V trimming: 5 bases; J trimming: 2 bases; junction bases outside the gene matches: 4. CDR3 sequence: CASSGAGGTYEQYF. As DNA, the CDR3 is TGTGCCAGTAGTGGGGCGGGAGGGACCTACGAGCAGTACTTC.

This clone was found once. This CDR3 reads CASSYSYGSGETQYF. The CDR3 DNA reads as TGTGCCAGCAGTTACTCTTATGGATCGGGGGAGACCCAGTACTTC. The chain links TRBV6-5 to TRBJ2-5; D might be TRBD2 (5 bases). V lost 0 bases and J lost 5, with 13 bases in between. CDR3 length: 15 amino acids. CDR1 and CDR2 (germline): MNHEY, SVGAGI.